These 21 T cell receptor beta chains originate from one sample sequenced in a study of T cells in Graves' hyperthyroidism and ophthalmopathy (dated by TCRdb to between 2017 and 2020). Library generation was performed with multiplex PCR. Sequencing relied on an Illumina HiSeq 2000. TCR beta CDR3 regions were amplified from RNA transcripts. The TCR CDR3 was subjected to a first round of RT-PCR using the HTBI primer set and the Qiagen OneStep RT-PCR kit. The public reads were reanalyzed by TCRdb: fastp trimming at Q25, MiXCR alignment, in-frame beta chains only. Rows are unified per CDR3 protein, each entry keeping the most common DNA and genes. The sample table contains roughly 600,000 distinct CDR3 sequences; only one count was recorded for more than 12% of them. Approximately 12% of the sample rests with the top ten. The sample comprised blood. The origin of the receptors is a woman between 45 and 60 years old with Graves' ophthalmopathy.

The table lists this clonotype with a few counts. The chain employs TRBV4-2 and TRBJ2-2; a weak D match, TRBD1 (6 bases). The V end lost 0 bases, the J end lost 13 bases, and 21 bases lay between the germline ends. The length of the CDR3 is 16 residues. CDR1 and CDR2 (germline): LGHNA, YNFKEQ. CDR3 region: CASSQDRRQDGMGLFF. CDR3 in DNA: TGTGCCAGCAGCCAAGATCGGCGACAGGATGGGATGGGGCTGTTTTTT.

The table lists this clonotype with a few counts. The gene calls are TRBV4-2 and TRBJ1-1, with D uncertain. The CDR3 spans 16 residues. Germline-derived CDR1 and CDR2 are LGHNA and YNFKEQ. V shed 0 bases and J shed 0 bases, with 11 bases lying between them. For the CDR3, the DNA is TGTGCCAGCAGCCAAGAATGGCGTTTAATGAACACTGAAGCTTTCTTT. Amino acid sequence: CASSQEWRLMNTEAFF.

About this clonotype: The junction departs from germline at one end; a sequencing error may be responsible. The CDR3 sequence: CASSLVDNGQFF. The CDR3, as DNA: TGCGCCAGCAGCTTAGTTGACAATGGGCAGTTCTTC. The rearrangement links TRBV5-1 to TRBJ2-1; D ambiguous. This CDR3 has 12 residues. Germline V lookup: CDR1 SGHRS, CDR2 YFSETQ.

This clonotype was picked up many times. This chain connects TRBV5-1 to TRBJ2-1, with D perhaps TRBD2 (5 bases). CDR1 is SGHRS and CDR2 is YFSETQ in the germline V gene. V lost 4 bases and J 0 bases, leaving 11 bases between the germline ends. The CDR3 length is 15 residues. CDR3: CASSPTKSSYNEQFF. As DNA, the CDR3 is TGCGCCAGCAGCCCGACTAAAAGCTCCTACAATGAGCAGTTCTTC.

This clonotype was observed many times. The J gene is TRBJ1-2, the V gene TRBV7-8; D not certain. Germline V lookup: CDR1 SGHVS, CDR2 FQNEAQ. With 0 bases removed from V and 8 bases from J, the gap between germline ends came to 16 bases. The CDR3 spans 15 residues. CDR3 nucleotide sequence: TGTGCCAGCAGCTTAGCCCAGGCCGAATTACGGGGCTACACCTTC. It is translated as CASSLAQAELRGYTF.

Only a few counts were recorded for this clonotype. The V and J genes are TRBV7-8 and TRBJ2-1; 10 bases line up with TRBD2. This CDR3 contains 18 residues. CDR1 and CDR2 from the germline V gene are SGHVS and FQNEAQ. Trimming cost V 1 base and J 4 bases; bases outside gene matches: 10. As DNA, the CDR3 is TGTGCCAGCAGCTTAGTCCCCCAACTAGCGGGAAAGTACAATGAGCAGTTCTTC. Translated: CASSLVPQLAGKYNEQFF.

The V call is TRBV19, the J call TRBJ1-1, with D uncertain. The V gene lost 3 bases and the J gene lost 2 bases, with 7 bases spanning the gap. From germline, CDR1 is LNHDA and CDR2 SQIVND (reference sequence). CDR3 size: 13 residues. The CDR3 loop is CASSIQPNTEAFF. CDR3 sequence (DNA): TGTGCCAGTAGTATCCAACCCAACACTGAAGCTTTCTTT.

This clonotype was seen repeatedly, ten times or more. The chain is built from TRBV28 and TRBJ2-2, with TRBD2 identical over 9 bases. This CDR3 region has 16 residues. The V gene end was trimmed by 7 bases and the J gene end by 4 bases; junction bases not matched to a gene: 10. CDR1 is MDHEN, CDR2 SYDVKM, per germline. The CDR3 spells CASTSPGLASTGELFF. In nucleotides, the CDR3 is TGTGCCAGCACCTCTCCGGGACTAGCTTCCACCGGGGAGCTGTTTTTT.

This sequence joins TRBV28 and TRBJ2-4; a weak D match, TRBD2 (6 bases). The CDR3 is made up of 16 amino acids. The V end was cut by 4 bases, the J end by 8 bases, with 21 bases between. The germline V gene encodes CDR1 MDHEN and CDR2 SYDVKM. CDR3 loop: CASSSFSGGALHIQYF. As DNA, the CDR3 is TGTGCCAGCAGTTCTTTTTCCGGCGGGGCCCTGCACATTCAGTACTTC.

In regard to this clonotype: The junction does not match germline at one end; this may be a read error. In DNA, the CDR3 is TGTGCCAGTAGTATTAACCGGAACACCGGGGGGCTGTTTTTT. It translates to CASSINRNTGGLFF. The chain has TRBV19 and TRBJ2-2, with D possibly being TRBD2 (6 bases). CDR1 and CDR2 (germline): LNHDA, SQIVND (reference sequence). CDR3 size: 14 residues.

The chain uses TRBV4-3 and TRBJ2-2, with a tentative D call TRBD2 (5 bases). Looked up from germline, CDR1 is LGHNA and CDR2 is YSLEER. Trimming cost V 3 bases and J 2 bases, with 13 bases left between them. The CDR3 loop spans 16 amino acids. Here the CDR3 DNA reads TGCGCCAGCAGCCACGGCGGAGCGGACAACACCGGGGAGCTGTTTTTT. This gives the protein CASSHGGADNTGELFF.

The DNA for the CDR3 is TGTGCCAGCAGCCCTAACAGGGTTGGCGAGACCCAGTACTTC. Its translation is CASSPNRVGETQYF. J is TRBJ2-5 and V is TRBV7-2; a possible D gene is TRBD1 (6 bases). The CDR3 length is 14 residues. Germline assignment: CDR1 SGHTA and CDR2 FQGNSA. V dropped 5 bases and J dropped 5 bases, with 15 bases sitting between them.

This clonotype has ten or more counts. This rearrangement joins TRBV2 to TRBJ2-7; D unresolved. The germline V and J ends were trimmed by 3 bases and 0 bases, with 9 bases remaining between them. In germline, CDR1 is SNHLY, CDR2 FYNNEI. This CDR3 region has 14 residues. The CDR3 sequence: CASSDGGTSYEQYF. CDR3 DNA sequence: TGTGCCAGCAGTGATGGCGGTACCTCCTACGAGCAGTACTTC.

The V and J genes are TRBV5-4 and TRBJ2-1, with 10 bases identical to TRBD2. CDR1 and CDR2 (germline): SGHNT, YYREEE (reference sequence). The CDR3 is made up of 15 amino acids. Trimming removed 1 base from V and 9 bases from J; junction bases left unmatched: 7. CDR3 coding DNA: TGTGCCAGCAGCTTGAAAATAGCGGGAGGCACTGAGCAGTTCTTC. It translates to CASSLKIAGGTEQFF.

This clonotype was seen more than once but under ten times. V is TRBV29-1 and J is TRBJ1-2, with TRBD1 as a possible D gene (5 bases). The CDR3 has 12 amino acids. V was clipped by 4 bases and J by 6 bases, with 12 bases between them. Per the germline V gene, CDR1 is SQVTM and CDR2 is ANQGSEA. In DNA, the CDR3 is TGCAGCGTTGTTGGGGGGACTCATGGCTACACCTTC. Protein sequence: CSVVGGTHGYTF.

This clonotype has at least ten counts. This chain uses TRBV12-5 with TRBJ2-7; TRBD2 is a possible D gene (6 bases). The ends were cut back, 3 bases at V and 0 bases at J, with 18 bases in the middle. Looked up from germline, CDR1 is LGHNT and CDR2 is FRNRAP. CDR3 size: 17 residues. The CDR3 DNA follows: TGTGCTAGTGGTTTATCTGGGGGGAGGTCCAGCTCCTACGAGCAGTACTTC. It specifies CASGLSGGRSSSYEQYF. The whole variable domain, filled in from reference TRBV12-5 and TRBJ2-7, reads DARVTQTPRHKVTEMGQEVTMRCQPILGHNTVFWYRQTMMQGLELLAYFRNRAPLDDSGMPKDRFSAEMPDATLATLKIQPSEPRDSAVYFCASGLSGGRSSSYEQYFGPGTRLTVT.

This clonotype came up many times. The gene calls are TRBV27 and TRBJ1-2; D is unresolved. V was trimmed by 6 bases and J by 6 bases, leaving 20 bases between them. The CDR3 sequence is 15 residues long. Germline lookup yields CDR1 MNHEY and CDR2 SMNVEV (reference sequence). The CDR3 bases are TGTGCCAGCAGATCGGACTCAAAGAGGTTTGATGGCTACACCTTC. Translation gives CASRSDSKRFDGYTF.

This clonotype was observed many times. In nucleotides, the CDR3 is TGTGCCAGCAGATTCGATAAGGGGGCTACGGAGACCCAGTACTTC. Translation: CASRFDKGATETQYF. The genes are TRBV28 and TRBJ2-5; 7 nucleotides agree with TRBD1. Germline loops: CDR1 MDHEN, CDR2 SYDVKM. The CDR3 runs 15 residues. The V gene end was trimmed by 6 bases and the J gene end by 5 bases; junction bases not matched to a gene: 12.

This clonotype was recorded many times. V is TRBV29-1 and J is TRBJ1-1, with a tentative D call TRBD1 (6 bases). The CDR3 is 13 amino acids. The V end was cut by 2 bases, the J end by 5 bases, with 12 bases between. In germline, CDR1 is SQVTM, CDR2 ANQGSEA. The CDR3 coding sequence is TGCAGCGTTGAAACAGGGAAAGGGACTGAAGCTTTCTTT. Encoded protein: CSVETGKGTEAFF.

This clonotype has just a few counts. This chain links TRBV7-9 with TRBJ1-6, with TRBD1 matching 9 bases. Per the germline V gene, CDR1 is SEHNR and CDR2 is FQNEAQ (reference sequence). V shed 5 bases and J 11 bases; nucleotides not matched to a gene: 10. The CDR3 is 15 residues long. The chain's CDR3 is CASSAPGQGVTPLHF. CDR3 nucleotide sequence: TGTGCCAGCAGCGCGCCGGGACAGGGAGTAACACCCCTCCACTTT.

The CDR3 DNA follows: TGTGCCAGCAGCCAAGGGATGAGTGGATCCTCTGGAAACACCATATATTTT. Protein product: CASSQGMSGSSGNTIYF. The V call is TRBV3-1, the J call TRBJ1-3; no firm D call. The CDR3 extends over 17 amino acids. Germline values: CDR1 LGHDT, CDR2 YNNKEL (reference sequence). The V gene lost 1 base and the J gene lost 0 bases, with 13 bases spanning the gap.